This T cell receptor (beta chain) derives from a study of radiotherapy plus CTLA-4 blockade in lung cancer. Each patient with chemo-refractory metastatic non-small-cell lung cancer was treated with focal radiation plus CTLA-4 blockade using ipilimumab. Using immunoSEQ multiplex PCR, the repertoire was profiled, and TCRdb retains in-frame clones only, with some absent. The table shows 40,000 to 50,000 clones, with approximately 78% occurring only once. The CDR3 spans 14 residues. Germline CDR1 is SEHNR and CDR2 is FQNEAQ (reference sequence). V gave up 1 base and J gave up 9 bases, with 14 bases separating them.

This chain connects TRBV7-9 to TRBJ2-3, with a possible D match to TRBD1 (6 bases). This sequence originates from a human donor with non-small cell lung cancer who had stable disease on radiotherapy plus ipilimumab. This material consisted of peripheral blood, taken from a patient treated with radiotherapy plus ipilimumab. The CDR3 nucleotides are TGTGCCAGCAGCTTAGATACGGTAACAGGGACGCAGTATTTT. It translates to CASSLDTVTGTQYF.